One and the same sample provided the 31 T cell receptor beta chains below, sequenced in a study of cytomegalovirus exposure and HLA in healthy donors. Vbeta (60) and Jbeta (13) primers were used in the PCR. TCRdb's table, derived via immunoSEQ multiplex PCR, lists solely in-frame clones and lacks some. The sample includes 95,000 to 100,000 clones, 74% of them seen just once. The material sequenced was PBMCs. These receptors all stem from a male donor in good health and CMV-seronegative.

The chain joins TRBV28 to TRBJ2-7; 11 nucleotides align to TRBD2. The CDR3 has 18 residues. Germline V lookup: CDR1 MDHEN, CDR2 SYDVKM. V gave up 4 bases and J gave up 3 bases; unmatched junction bases: 14. CDR3 loop: CASSSLAGGPNSLYEQYF. DNA of the CDR3: TGTGCCAGCAGTTCGTTAGCGGGAGGGCCTAATTCTCTCTACGAGCAGTACTTC.

This clone was recorded only once. The gene calls are TRBV2 and TRBJ2-7, with 8 bases matching TRBD1. The CDR3 has 15 residues. V shed 4 bases and J 1 base; nucleotides not matched to a gene: 6. Germline CDR1 SNHLY, CDR2 FYNNEI. DNA of the CDR3: TGTGCCAGCAGTGGAGACAGGGGAGTATCCTACGAGCAGTACTTC. This translates into CASSGDRGVSYEQYF.

The gene calls are TRBV7-2 and TRBJ1-2; tentatively, D is TRBD1 (5 bases). This CDR3 comprises 14 residues. Trimming took off 4 bases at V and 3 bases at J, with 12 bases between the two ends. The germline V gene has CDR1 SGHTA and CDR2 FQGNSA. Written as DNA, the CDR3 is TGTGCCAGCAGCTCGATACAGGAATACTATGGCTACACCTTC. It yields the protein CASSSIQEYYGYTF.

This clone has only a few counts. V usage is TRBV6-5 and J usage is TRBJ1-1; 9 bases map to TRBD1. Per the germline V gene, CDR1 is MNHEY and CDR2 is SVGAGI. The CDR3 loop spans 14 amino acids. The V gene end was trimmed by 5 bases and the J gene end by 5 bases; junction bases not matched to a gene: 6. The CDR3 is CASSTQGARTEAFF. CDR3 DNA sequence: TGTGCCAGCAGTACACAGGGGGCGAGAACTGAAGCTTTCTTT.

This chain joins TRBV11-2 and TRBJ1-1; possible D gene TRBD1, 5 bases. CDR1 SGHAT and CDR2 FQNNGV come from the germline V gene. The CDR3 runs to 11 residues. Trimming left V 1 base short and J 11 bases short, with 8 bases between. CDR3 protein: CASSLGRGAFF. The CDR3 bases are TGTGCCAGCAGCTTAGGTAGGGGTGCTTTCTTT.

This clone was seen a few times. The chain carries TRBV6-6 and TRBJ1-5; D is ambiguous. CDR1 is MNHNY, CDR2 SVGAGI, per germline (reference sequence). V lost 4 bases and J 11 bases, leaving 9 bases between the germline ends. The CDR3 loop spans 11 amino acids. The CDR3 is CASSSPPAQHF. The CDR3 nucleotides read TGTGCCAGCAGTTCCCCCCCGGCCCAGCATTTT.

The rearrangement uses TRBV18 and TRBJ1-1; D is ambiguous. V lost 2 bases, J lost 3 bases, and 7 bases lay in between. The CDR3 covers 13 residues. CDR1 and CDR2 (germline): KGHSH, LQKENI. For the CDR3, the DNA is TGTGCCAGCTCACCAACTCGGGACACTGAAGCTTTCTTT. It specifies CASSPTRDTEAFF.

This clone appeared a few times. The gene calls are TRBV30 and TRBJ2-7; 8 positions match TRBD2. The germline CDR1 and CDR2 sequences are GTSNPN and SVGIG (reference sequence). The CDR3 is 14 amino acids. Losses at the gene ends were 5 bases for V and 2 bases for J; bases not matched to a gene: 8. CDR3 loop: CAWGPGLGPYEQYF. For the CDR3, the DNA is TGTGCCTGGGGACCGGGACTAGGTCCCTACGAGCAGTACTTC.

Only one count was recorded for this clone. V and J are TRBV7-2 and TRBJ1-2, with 8 bases lining up with TRBD1. J was trimmed by 2 bases and V by 4 bases; bases with no gene match: 9. The CDR3 is 16 amino acids. Germline V CDR1 and CDR2: SGHTA, FQGNSA. CDR3: CASSSNTGQGNYGYTF. The CDR3 nucleotides read TGTGCCAGCAGCTCAAACACCGGACAGGGAAACTATGGCTACACCTTC.

The chain uses TRBV6-6 and TRBJ1-1; TRBD1 aligns across 7 bases. J lost 4 bases, V lost 0 bases, and 2 bases had no gene match. CDR1 MNHNY and CDR2 SVGAGI come from the germline V gene (reference sequence). The CDR3 is 14 amino acids. The CDR3 sequence is CASSYSKGATEAFF. CDR3 in DNA: TGTGCCAGCAGTTACTCGAAGGGGGCCACTGAAGCTTTCTTT.

The V gene is TRBV7-9, the J gene TRBJ2-1, with 7 bases aligning to TRBD2. The CDR3 extends over 16 amino acids. Per the germline V gene, CDR1 is SEHNR and CDR2 is FQNEAQ (reference sequence). Germline trimming cut 2 bases from V and 4 bases from J; bases unmatched to any gene: 8. As DNA, the CDR3 is TGTGCCAGCAGCTTAAATACGGGGAGGGGTTACAATGAGCAGTTCTTC. This translates into CASSLNTGRGYNEQFF.

The chain uses TRBV13 and TRBJ2-7; D unclear. The CDR3 totals 13 residues. V gave up 5 bases and J gave up 0 bases, with 8 bases separating them. In germline, CDR1 is PRHDT, CDR2 FYEKMQ (reference sequence). The CDR3 coding sequence is TGTGCCAGCAGCCTGTACAGCTCCTACGAGCAGTACTTC. It codes for CASSLYSSYEQYF.

This chain connects TRBV15 to TRBJ2-2; D perhaps matches TRBD2 (5 bases). The length of the CDR3 is 14 residues. V lost 0 bases, J lost 7 bases, and 9 bases lay in between. Germline lookup yields CDR1 LNHNV and CDR2 YYDKDF (reference sequence). As DNA, the CDR3 is TGTGCCACCAGCAGAGATTACCGGGACGGGGAGCTGTTTTTT. It is translated as CATSRDYRDGELFF.

This chain connects TRBV5-6 to TRBJ2-6, with 8 bases lining up with TRBD2. The ends lost 0 bases at V and 3 bases at J; junction bases unmatched: 11. Germline CDR1 is SGHDT and CDR2 is YYEEEE. The CDR3 runs 19 residues. The CDR3, as DNA: TGTGCCAGCAGCTTGGAATCGGGAGGGGTACTTGGTGGGGCCAACGTCCTGACTTTC. It specifies CASSLESGGVLGGANVLTF.

This clone was counted between two and nine times. The chain recombines TRBV4-1 with TRBJ1-4; 9 bases fit TRBD1. The CDR3 spans 16 residues. V trimming: 3 bases; J trimming: 4 bases; junction bases outside the gene matches: 6. Germline assignment: CDR1 MGHRA and CDR2 YSYEKL. CDR3: CASSQAQGADNEKLFF. CDR3 nucleotides: TGCGCCAGCAGCCAGGCACAGGGGGCGGATAATGAAAAACTGTTTTTT.

The chain has TRBV27 and TRBJ2-5; the D gene is possibly TRBD2 (6 bases). The CDR3 consists of 15 residues. The V end was cut by 2 bases, the J end by 1 base, with 11 bases between. Looked up from germline, CDR1 is MNHEY and CDR2 is SMNVEV (reference sequence). The CDR3: CASSLNFGGQETQYF. The CDR3, as DNA: TGTGCCAGCAGTTTAAATTTCGGGGGCCAAGAGACCCAGTACTTC.

The rearrangement uses TRBV6-4 and TRBJ2-3; 10 nucleotides line up with TRBD1. V lost 3 bases to trimming and J lost 4 bases; unmatched junction nucleotides: 1. CDR1 is MRHNA, CDR2 SNTAGT, per germline. The CDR3 contains 14 residues. CDR3 loop: CASSEGQGADTQYF. As DNA, the CDR3 is TGTGCCAGCAGTGAAGGACAGGGGGCAGATACGCAGTATTTT.

The table lists this clone with a few counts. The V call is TRBV15, the J call TRBJ1-2; a possible D gene is TRBD1 (5 bases). The germline V and J ends were trimmed by 0 bases and 7 bases, with 12 bases remaining between them. The CDR3 contains 14 residues. Germline CDR1 reads LNHNV; CDR2 reads YYDKDF (reference sequence). CDR3 DNA: TGTGCCACCAGCAGAGATATGGGGCAGGGTGGCTACACCTTC. Translation: CATSRDMGQGGYTF.

The DNA of the CDR3 is TGTGCCAGCAGTCTTAGCCGCGGGAGGAACACTGAAGCTTTCTTT. Translation gives CASSLSRGRNTEAFF. V is TRBV27 and J is TRBJ1-1; D remains unclear. Germline lookup yields CDR1 MNHEY and CDR2 SMNVEV (reference sequence). The CDR3 is made up of 15 amino acids. The ends were cut back, 5 bases at V and 1 base at J, with 14 bases in the middle.

This clone was observed a few times. The chain joins TRBV28 to TRBJ2-5, with a weak D call TRBD1 (5 bases). Per the germline V gene, CDR1 is MDHEN and CDR2 is SYDVKM. Trimming pared 8 bases from V and 1 base from J, leaving 11 bases between. The length of the CDR3 is 13 residues. In nucleotides, the CDR3 is TGTGCCAGCCAGGGTTCTGGCCAAGAGACCCAGTACTTC. It translates to CASQGSGQETQYF.

J is TRBJ1-4 and V is TRBV7-9; D might be TRBD1 (6 bases). V was trimmed by 5 bases and J by 6 bases, leaving 13 bases between them. The CDR3 is 14 residues long. Germline V gives CDR1 SEHNR, CDR2 FQNEAQ (reference sequence). Here the CDR3 reads CASSVGGPYEKLFF. CDR3 DNA: TGTGCCAGCAGCGTGGGGGGGCCATATGAAAAACTGTTTTTT.

In this sample, this clone turned up a few times. The V and J genes are TRBV9 and TRBJ2-7; 11 positions agree with TRBD2. V lost 1 base, J lost 4 bases, and 1 base stayed unmatched. CDR3 length: 14 amino acids. Germline V lookup: CDR1 SGDLS, CDR2 YYNGEE. CDR3 amino acids: CASSVIAGGYEQYF. The CDR3 bases are TGTGCCAGCAGCGTAATAGCGGGAGGGTACGAGCAGTACTTC.

The chain has TRBV30 and TRBJ1-2, with D possibly matching TRBD1 (6 bases). The CDR3 has 12 amino acids. CDR1 is GTSNPN and CDR2 is SVGIG in the germline V gene (reference sequence). V lost 1 base and J lost 3, with 6 bases in between. The CDR3 reads CAWSGGHYGYTF. The DNA for the CDR3 is TGTGCCTGGAGTGGGGGGCACTATGGCTACACCTTC.

This chain links TRBV5-1 with TRBJ2-7; D perhaps matches TRBD2 (5 bases). V shed 2 bases and J shed 4 bases, with 13 bases lying between them. This CDR3 has 14 amino acids. Germline CDR1 reads SGHRS; CDR2 reads YFSETQ. CDR3 amino acids: CASSLDGSPYEQYF. The CDR3 DNA reads TGCGCCAGCAGCTTAGATGGGAGTCCTTACGAGCAGTACTTC.

J is TRBJ2-5 and V is TRBV11-2; the match to TRBD2 covers 15 bases. This CDR3 has 16 amino acids. Germline V CDR1 and CDR2: SGHAT, FQNNGV. The junction had 6 bases not matched to a gene; V was cut back by 5 bases and J by 5 bases. CDR3 sequence: CASSQGLAGGSETQYF. The CDR3 DNA follows: TGTGCCAGCAGCCAAGGACTAGCGGGAGGGTCGGAGACCCAGTACTTC.

The chain uses TRBV7-3 and TRBJ2-2; the match to TRBD2 covers 7 bases. The CDR3 loop spans 15 amino acids. The germline CDR1 and CDR2 sequences are SGHTA and FQGTGA. After removal of 5 bases from V and 0 bases from J, the junction contained 3 bases not matched to a gene. The CDR3 here is CASSRAGANTGELFF. CDR3 nucleotides: TGTGCCAGCAGCCGGGCGGGGGCGAACACCGGGGAGCTGTTTTTT.

The chain employs TRBV7-2 and TRBJ2-7, with 9 bases that match TRBD1. This CDR3 comprises 15 residues. The trim removed 1 base at V and 6 bases at J, leaving 7 bases unmatched. Looked up from germline, CDR1 is SGHTA and CDR2 is FQGNSA. The CDR3 DNA is TGTGCCAGCAGCTTAGTGGGACAGGGAGGGAGCGAGCAGTACTTC. This sequence encodes CASSLVGQGGSEQYF.

A few counts support this clone. The chain uses TRBV29-1 and TRBJ2-7, with TRBD2 identical over 12 bases. Germline assignment: CDR1 SQVTM and CDR2 ANQGSEA. CDR3 length: 14 amino acids. With V trimmed by 1 base and J by 2 bases, 0 bases remained unmatched. CDR3 residues: CSVEGTSGAYEQYF. CDR3 nucleotide sequence: TGCAGCGTTGAAGGGACTAGCGGGGCCTACGAGCAGTACTTC.

Here the CDR3 DNA reads TGTGCCAGTAGTATAGATTTTCGTGGACTAGCGGGAAACACAGATACGCAGTATTTT. Amino acids: CASSIDFRGLAGNTDTQYF. V gene TRBV19 combines with J gene TRBJ2-3; 12 bases agree with TRBD2. This CDR3 region has 19 residues. Germline V lookup: CDR1 LNHDA, CDR2 SQIVND (reference sequence). Trimming cost V 0 bases and J 2 bases; bases outside gene matches: 9.

This clone has more than one count but fewer than ten. One end of the junction fails to match germline, which may point to a read error. The CDR3 spells CASSNSFEQYF. Written as DNA, the CDR3 is TGTGCCAGCAGCAACTCCTTCGAGCAGTACTTC. This rearrangement joins TRBV7-2 to TRBJ2-7; no firm D call. Germline V gene sequence: CDR1 SGHTA, CDR2 FQGNSA. CDR3 length: 11 residues.

This sequence joins TRBV28 and TRBJ2-7; D may be TRBD2 (5 bases). Germline V CDR1 and CDR2: MDHEN, SYDVKM. The CDR3 covers 15 residues. Trimming took 3 bases from V and 1 from J, leaving 13 bases between them. CDR3 DNA: TGTGCCAGCAGTTTTATTCGGTCGGGGTCCTACGAGCAGTACTTC. Its protein product is CASSFIRSGSYEQYF.